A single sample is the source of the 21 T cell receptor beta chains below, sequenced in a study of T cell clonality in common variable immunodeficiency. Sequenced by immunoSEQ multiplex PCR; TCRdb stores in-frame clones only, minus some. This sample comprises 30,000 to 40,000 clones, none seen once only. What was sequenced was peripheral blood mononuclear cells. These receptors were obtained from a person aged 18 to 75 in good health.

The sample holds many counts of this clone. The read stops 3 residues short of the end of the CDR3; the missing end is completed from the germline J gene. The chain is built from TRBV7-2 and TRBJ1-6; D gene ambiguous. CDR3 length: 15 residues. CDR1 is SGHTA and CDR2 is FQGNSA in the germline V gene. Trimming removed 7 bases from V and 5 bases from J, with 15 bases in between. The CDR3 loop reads CASTSTRSNNSPLHF. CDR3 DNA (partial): TGTGCCAGCACCTCCACCCGGTCCAATAATTCACCC.

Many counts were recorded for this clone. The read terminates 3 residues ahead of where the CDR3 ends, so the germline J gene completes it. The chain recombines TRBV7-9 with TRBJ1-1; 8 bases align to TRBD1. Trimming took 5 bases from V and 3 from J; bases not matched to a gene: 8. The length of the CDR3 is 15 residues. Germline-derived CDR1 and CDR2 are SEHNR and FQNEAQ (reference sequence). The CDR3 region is CASSAGQGWDTEAFF. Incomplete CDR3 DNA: TGTGCCAGCAGCGCAGGACAGGGATGGGACACTGAA.

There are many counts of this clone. The CDR3 sequence is CASSSGTSGEVSTDTQYF. The sequenced part of the CDR3 DNA is TGTGCCAGCAGCTCCGGGACTAGCGGGGAGGTGAGCACAGATACG. This chain links TRBV7-8 with TRBJ2-3, with 13 positions matching TRBD2. The read terminates 3 residues before the CDR3 end, so the remaining end is supplied by the germline J gene. V shed 4 bases, J shed 0 bases, and the junction held 7 bases outside the gene matches. Germline V gives CDR1 SGHVS, CDR2 FQNEAQ. The CDR3 length is 18 residues. Filled out from reference TRBV7-8 and TRBJ2-3, the complete variable domain reads GAGVSQSPRYKVAKRGQDVALRCDPISGHVSLFWYQQALGQGPEFLTYFQNEAQLDKSGLPSDRFFAERPEGSVSTLKIQRTQQEDSAVYLCASSSGTSGEVSTDTQYFGPGTRLTVL.

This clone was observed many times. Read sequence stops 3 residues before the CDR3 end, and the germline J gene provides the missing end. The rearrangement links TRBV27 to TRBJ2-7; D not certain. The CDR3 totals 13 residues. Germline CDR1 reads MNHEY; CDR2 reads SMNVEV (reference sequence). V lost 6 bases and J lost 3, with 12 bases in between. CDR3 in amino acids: CASSPTSSYEQYF. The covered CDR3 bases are TGTGCCAGCAGCCCCACGTCTAGCTACGAG.

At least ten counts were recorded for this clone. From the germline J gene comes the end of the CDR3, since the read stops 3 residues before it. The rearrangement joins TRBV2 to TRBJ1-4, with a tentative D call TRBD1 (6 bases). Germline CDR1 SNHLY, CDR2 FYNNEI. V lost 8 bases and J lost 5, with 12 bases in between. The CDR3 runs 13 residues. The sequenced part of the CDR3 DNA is TGTGCCAGCTCGGGACACCAAAATGAAAAA. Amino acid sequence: CASSGHQNEK. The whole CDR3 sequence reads CASSGHQNEKLFF. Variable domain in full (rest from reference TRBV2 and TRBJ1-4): EPEVTQTPSHQVTQMGQEVILRCVPISNHLYFYWYRQILGQKVEFLVSFYNNEISEKSEIFDDQFSVERPDGSNFTLKIRSTKLEDSAMYFCASSGHQNEKLFFGSGTQLSVL.

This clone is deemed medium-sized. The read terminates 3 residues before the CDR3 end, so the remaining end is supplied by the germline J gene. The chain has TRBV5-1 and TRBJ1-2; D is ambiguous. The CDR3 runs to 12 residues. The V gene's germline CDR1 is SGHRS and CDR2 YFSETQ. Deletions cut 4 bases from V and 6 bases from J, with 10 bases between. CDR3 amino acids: CASSLTLDGYTF. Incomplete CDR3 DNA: TGCGCCAGCAGCCTTACCCTAGATGGC.

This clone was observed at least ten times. CDR3 sequence: CASVINRDPRGEKLFF. The sequenced CDR3 bases are TGTGCCAGCGTGATCAACCGGGACCCCAGGGGGGAAAAA. The chain combines TRBV2 with TRBJ1-4, with 7 bases matching TRBD1. The CDR3 goes on 3 residues after the read ends, and that part is filled in from the germline J gene. The length of the CDR3 is 16 residues. V dropped 8 bases and J dropped 8; count of bases not matched to a gene: 17. CDR1 and CDR2 from the germline V gene are SNHLY and FYNNEI.

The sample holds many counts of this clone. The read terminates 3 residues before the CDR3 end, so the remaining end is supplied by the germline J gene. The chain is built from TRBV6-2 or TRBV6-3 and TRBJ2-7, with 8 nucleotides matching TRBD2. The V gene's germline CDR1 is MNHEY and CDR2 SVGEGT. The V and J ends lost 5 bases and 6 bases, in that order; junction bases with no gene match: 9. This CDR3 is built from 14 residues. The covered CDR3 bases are TGTGCCAGCAGTCATACGACTAGCGTTAGCGAG. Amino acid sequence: CASSHTTSVSE. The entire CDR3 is CASSHTTSVSEQYF.

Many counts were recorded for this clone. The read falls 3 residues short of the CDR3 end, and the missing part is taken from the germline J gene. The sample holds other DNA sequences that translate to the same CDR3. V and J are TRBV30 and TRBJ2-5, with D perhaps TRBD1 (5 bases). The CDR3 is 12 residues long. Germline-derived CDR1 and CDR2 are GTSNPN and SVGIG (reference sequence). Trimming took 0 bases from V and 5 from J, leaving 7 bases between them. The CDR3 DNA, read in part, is TGTGCCTGGAGTGTATCAGGGGAGACC. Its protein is CAWSVSGET. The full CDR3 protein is CAWSVSGETQYF.

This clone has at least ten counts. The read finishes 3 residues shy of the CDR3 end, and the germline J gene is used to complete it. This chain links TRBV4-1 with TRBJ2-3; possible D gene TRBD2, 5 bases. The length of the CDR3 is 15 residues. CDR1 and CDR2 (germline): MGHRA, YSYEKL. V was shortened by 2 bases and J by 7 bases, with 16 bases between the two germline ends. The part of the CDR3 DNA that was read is TGCGCCAGCAGCCAACCGGGGAAGGTGGGAAATACG. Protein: CASSQPGKVGNT. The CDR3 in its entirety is CASSQPGKVGNTQYF.

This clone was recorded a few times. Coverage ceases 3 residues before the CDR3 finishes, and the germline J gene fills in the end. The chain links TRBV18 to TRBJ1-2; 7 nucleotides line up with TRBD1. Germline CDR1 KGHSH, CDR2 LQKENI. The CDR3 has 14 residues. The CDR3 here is CASSPGTETYDYTF. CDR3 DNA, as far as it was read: TGTGCCAGCTCACCCGGGACAGAAACCTACGAC.

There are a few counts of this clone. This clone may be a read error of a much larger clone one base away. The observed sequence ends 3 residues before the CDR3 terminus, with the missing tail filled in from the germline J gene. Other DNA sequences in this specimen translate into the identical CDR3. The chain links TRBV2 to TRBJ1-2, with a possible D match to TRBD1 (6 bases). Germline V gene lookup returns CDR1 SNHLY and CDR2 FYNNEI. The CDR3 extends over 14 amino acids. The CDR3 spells CASKTDSQAEGYTF. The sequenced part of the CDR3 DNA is TGTGCCAGCAAAACGGACAGCCAGGCGGAAGGT.

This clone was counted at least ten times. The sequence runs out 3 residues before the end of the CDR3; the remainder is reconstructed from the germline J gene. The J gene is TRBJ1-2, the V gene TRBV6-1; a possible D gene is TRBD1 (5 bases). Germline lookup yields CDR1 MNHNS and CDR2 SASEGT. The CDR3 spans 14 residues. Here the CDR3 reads CASSEEGRKGGYTF. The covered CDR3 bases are TGTGCCAGCAGTGAAGAGGGGAGGAAGGGCGGC.

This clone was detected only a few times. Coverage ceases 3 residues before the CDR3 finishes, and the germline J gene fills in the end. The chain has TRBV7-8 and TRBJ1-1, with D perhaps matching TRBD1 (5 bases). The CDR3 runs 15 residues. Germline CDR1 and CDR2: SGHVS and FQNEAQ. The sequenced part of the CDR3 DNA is TGTGCCAGCAGCTTAGGGGGGGGGAGGGTTGGGTTG. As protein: CASSLGGGRVGL. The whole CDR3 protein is CASSLGGGRVGLAFF.

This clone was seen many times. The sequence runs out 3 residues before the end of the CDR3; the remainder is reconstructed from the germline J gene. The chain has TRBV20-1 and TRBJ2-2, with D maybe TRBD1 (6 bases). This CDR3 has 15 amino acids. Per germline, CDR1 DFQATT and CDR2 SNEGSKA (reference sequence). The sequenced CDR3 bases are TGCAGTGCTAGCGGGTGGGCAGGGGCTAATGAAAAG. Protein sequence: CSASGWAGANEK. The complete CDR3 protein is CSASGWAGANEKLFF.

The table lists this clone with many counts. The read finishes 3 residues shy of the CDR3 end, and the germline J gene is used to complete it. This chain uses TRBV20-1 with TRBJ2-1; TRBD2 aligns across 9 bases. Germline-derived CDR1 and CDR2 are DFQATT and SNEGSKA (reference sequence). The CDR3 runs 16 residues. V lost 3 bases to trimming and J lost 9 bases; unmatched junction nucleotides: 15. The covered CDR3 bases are TGCAGTGCTAGCCTCGTAGCGGGGGAAAAAGTTGGTGAG. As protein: CSASLVAGEKVGE. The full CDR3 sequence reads CSASLVAGEKVGEQFF.

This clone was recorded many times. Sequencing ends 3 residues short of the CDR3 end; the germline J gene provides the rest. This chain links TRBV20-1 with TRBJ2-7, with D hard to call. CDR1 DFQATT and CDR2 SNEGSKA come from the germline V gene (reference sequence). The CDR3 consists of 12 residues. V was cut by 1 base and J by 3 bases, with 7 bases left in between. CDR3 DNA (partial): TGCAGTGCTAGAGGGTTCTACTACGAG. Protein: CSARGFYYE. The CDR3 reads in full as CSARGFYYEQYF.

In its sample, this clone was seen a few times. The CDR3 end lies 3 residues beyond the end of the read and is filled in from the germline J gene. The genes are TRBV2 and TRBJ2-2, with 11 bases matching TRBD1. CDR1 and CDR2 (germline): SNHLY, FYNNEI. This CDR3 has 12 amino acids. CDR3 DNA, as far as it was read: TGTGCCGGACAGGGGGCGGGTGAAAAG. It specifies CAGQGAGEK. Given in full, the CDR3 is CAGQGAGEKLFF.

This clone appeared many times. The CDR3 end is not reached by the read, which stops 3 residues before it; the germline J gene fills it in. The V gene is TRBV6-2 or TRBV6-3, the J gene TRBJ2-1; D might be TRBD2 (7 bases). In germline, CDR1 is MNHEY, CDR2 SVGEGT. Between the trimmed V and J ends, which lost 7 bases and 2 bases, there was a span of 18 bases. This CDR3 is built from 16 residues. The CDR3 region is CASIQGGGFPYNEQFF. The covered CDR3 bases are TGTGCCAGCATCCAAGGGGGGGGATTTCCCTACAATGAG.

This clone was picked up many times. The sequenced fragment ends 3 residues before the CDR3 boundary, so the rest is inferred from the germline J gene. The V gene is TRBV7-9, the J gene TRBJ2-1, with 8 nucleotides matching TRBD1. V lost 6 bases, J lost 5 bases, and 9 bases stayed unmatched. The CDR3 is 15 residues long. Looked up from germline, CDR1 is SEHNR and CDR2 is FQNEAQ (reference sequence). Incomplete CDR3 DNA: TGTGCCAGCAGGTCGGGCAGGGGGCTGGACAATGAG. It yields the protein CASRSGRGLDNE. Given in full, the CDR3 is CASRSGRGLDNEQFF.

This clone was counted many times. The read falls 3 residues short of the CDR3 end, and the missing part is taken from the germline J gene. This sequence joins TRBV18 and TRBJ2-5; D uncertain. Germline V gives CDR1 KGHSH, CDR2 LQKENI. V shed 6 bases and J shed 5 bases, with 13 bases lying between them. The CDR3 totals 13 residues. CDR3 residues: CASSLLASETQYF. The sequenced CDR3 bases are TGTGCCAGCTCCCTACTTGCGTCGGAGACC.